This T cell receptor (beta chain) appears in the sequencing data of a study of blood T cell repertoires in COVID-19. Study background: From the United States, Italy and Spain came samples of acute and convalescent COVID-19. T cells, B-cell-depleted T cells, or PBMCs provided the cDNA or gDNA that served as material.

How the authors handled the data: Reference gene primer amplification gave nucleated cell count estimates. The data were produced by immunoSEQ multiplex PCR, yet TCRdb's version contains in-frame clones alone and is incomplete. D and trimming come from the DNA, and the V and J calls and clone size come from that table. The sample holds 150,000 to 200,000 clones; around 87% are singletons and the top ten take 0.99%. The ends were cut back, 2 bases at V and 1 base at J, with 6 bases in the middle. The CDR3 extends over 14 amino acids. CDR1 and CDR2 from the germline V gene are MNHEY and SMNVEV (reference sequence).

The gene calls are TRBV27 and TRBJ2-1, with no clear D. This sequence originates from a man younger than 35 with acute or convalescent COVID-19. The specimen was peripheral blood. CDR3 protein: CASSLGGSYNEQFF. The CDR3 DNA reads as TGTGCCAGCAGTTTAGGCGGTTCCTACAATGAGCAGTTCTTC.